The rows below give T cell receptor beta chains drawn from one sample of a study of CD8 T cells in ankylosing spondylitis. MiXCR, run by TCRdb on the 5' RACE reads, gives a single entry per CDR3 protein. The sample includes about 220,000 distinct CDR3 sequences, 5.5% to 7.5% of them seen just once. The sample taken for sequencing was blood, either unsorted or a sorted T cell fraction (not recorded which). These receptors all stem from a male donor with ankylosing spondylitis. Both conserved end residues are part of each CDR3. Fields, in order: CDR3 DNA, CDR3 protein, D gene, V gene, J gene, CDR3 length, clone size. A D gene is named only where the DNA matches it firmly. Not every row has a clone size; where given, it reads once, few, many or a size class.

cdr3_nt: TGTGCCAGCAGCATACGAGGGACGGAAGCCTACGAGCAGTACTTC
cdr3_aa: CASSIRGTEAYEQYF
d_call: .
v_call: TRBV9
j_call: TRBJ2-7
cdr3_length: 15
clone_size: many

cdr3_nt: TGTGCCAGCAGTTTAACACTAGCGGGAGGTTCGTCCTACAATGAGCAGTTCTTC
cdr3_aa: CASSLTLAGGSSYNEQFF
d_call: TRBD2
v_call: TRBV28
j_call: TRBJ2-1
cdr3_length: 18
clone_size: few

cdr3_nt: TGTGCCAGCAGTTTGGCGCCGGGTACCTACAATGAGCAGTTCTTC
cdr3_aa: CASSLAPGTYNEQFF
d_call: .
v_call: TRBV28
j_call: TRBJ2-1
cdr3_length: 15
clone_size: many

cdr3_nt: TGTGCCAGCAGCGTAGCCGGTGAGGGAGTGATCAGGGAGCAGTACTTC
cdr3_aa: CASSVAGEGVIREQYF
d_call: .
v_call: TRBV9
j_call: TRBJ2-7
cdr3_length: 16
clone_size: many

cdr3_nt: TGTGCCAGTACCCACTGGACAGGGGGCTGGTCTCGAAACATTCAGTACTTC
cdr3_aa: CASTHWTGGWSRNIQYF
d_call: TRBD1
v_call: TRBV19
j_call: TRBJ2-4
cdr3_length: 17
clone_size: few

cdr3_nt: TGTGCCAGCAGCTTAGCAGGGGTCAGGGGAAACTATGGCTACACCTTC
cdr3_aa: CASSLAGVRGNYGYTF
d_call: .
v_call: TRBV7-9
j_call: TRBJ1-2
cdr3_length: 16
clone_size: few

cdr3_nt: TGTGCCAGCAGTTACACACAGGGGGCGGTTGAAAAACTGTTTTTT
cdr3_aa: CASSYTQGAVEKLFF
d_call: TRBD1
v_call: TRBV6-5
j_call: TRBJ1-4
cdr3_length: 15
clone_size: many

cdr3_nt: TGTGCCAGCAGTTTACCGACGCCTCCGCCCGAGCAGTACTTC
cdr3_aa: CASSLPTPPPEQYF
d_call: .
v_call: TRBV28
j_call: TRBJ2-7
cdr3_length: 14
clone_size: many

cdr3_nt: TGTGCCAGCAGCCCCCCCTGGGGGGAGCAGTACTTC
cdr3_aa: CASSPPWGEQYF
d_call: .
v_call: TRBV4-2
j_call: TRBJ2-7
cdr3_length: 12
clone_size: many

cdr3_nt: TGTGCTAGTGGGGCCCCGCGGAGCGGGAGGGAGTCATTCAATGAGCAGTTCTTC
cdr3_aa: CASGAPRSGRESFNEQFF
d_call: TRBD2
v_call: TRBV12-5
j_call: TRBJ2-1
cdr3_length: 18
clone_size: many

cdr3_nt: TGTGCCAGCAGCCACCGCGGGGTTCTAGCGGGCCCCGCAGCAGATACGCAGTATTTT
cdr3_aa: CASSHRGVLAGPAADTQYF
d_call: TRBD2
v_call: TRBV6-1
j_call: TRBJ2-3
cdr3_length: 19
clone_size: few

cdr3_nt: TGTGCCAGCAGCTCCTCAGGGGGCGGTGCTCGCAATGAGCAGTTCTTC
cdr3_aa: CASSSSGGGARNEQFF
d_call: TRBD1
v_call: TRBV12-3/TRBV12-4
j_call: TRBJ2-1
cdr3_length: 16
clone_size: many

cdr3_nt: TGCGCCAGCGGACAAACTAGCGGGGGGGCATGGGAGCAGTTCTTC
cdr3_aa: CASGQTSGGAWEQFF
d_call: TRBD2
v_call: TRBV4-3
j_call: TRBJ2-1
cdr3_length: 15
clone_size: few

cdr3_nt: TGTGCCAGCAGCCCCGTTGGGGCAGATACGCAGTATTTT
cdr3_aa: CASSPVGADTQYF
d_call: .
v_call: TRBV7-3
j_call: TRBJ2-3
cdr3_length: 13
clone_size: many

cdr3_nt: TGTGCCATCAGTGACGCAGGGCAGGGAGAGCCGTCCTCCTACAATGAGCAGTTCTTC
cdr3_aa: CAISDAGQGEPSSYNEQFF
d_call: .
v_call: TRBV10-3
j_call: TRBJ2-1
cdr3_length: 19
clone_size: .

cdr3_nt: TGTGCCAGCAGCTTTAGGACCTACGAGCAGTACTTC
cdr3_aa: CASSFRTYEQYF
d_call: .
v_call: TRBV5-5
j_call: TRBJ2-7
cdr3_length: 12
clone_size: many

cdr3_nt: TGTGCCTGCGAGGGGGGGCGAAAGACCCAGTACTTC
cdr3_aa: CACEGGRKTQYF
d_call: .
v_call: TRBV28
j_call: TRBJ2-5
cdr3_length: 12
clone_size: many

cdr3_nt: TGTGCCACCAGCAGAGGAACGACAGGGATTAGATACGAGCAGTACTTC
cdr3_aa: CATSRGTTGIRYEQYF
d_call: TRBD1
v_call: TRBV15
j_call: TRBJ2-7
cdr3_length: 16
clone_size: many

cdr3_nt: TGTGCCAGCAGTGCCGAGAGGACTAACTATGGCTACACCTTC
cdr3_aa: CASSAERTNYGYTF
d_call: .
v_call: TRBV2
j_call: TRBJ1-2
cdr3_length: 14
clone_size: many

cdr3_nt: TGTGCCAGCAGTTTTGGAACAGGGCAAAGCTCCTACGAGCAGTACTTC
cdr3_aa: CASSFGTGQSSYEQYF
d_call: .
v_call: TRBV28
j_call: TRBJ2-7
cdr3_length: 16
clone_size: few

cdr3_nt: TGTGCCAGCTCACCGACAGGGATCGGTAGCACTGAAGCTTTCTTT
cdr3_aa: CASSPTGIGSTEAFF
d_call: TRBD1
v_call: TRBV18
j_call: TRBJ1-1
cdr3_length: 15
clone_size: .

cdr3_nt: TGTGCCAGCAGCTTCCCTAGCGGAGGGGGTACAGATACGCAGTATTTT
cdr3_aa: CASSFPSGGGTDTQYF
d_call: .
v_call: TRBV12-3/TRBV12-4
j_call: TRBJ2-3
cdr3_length: 16
clone_size: many

cdr3_nt: TGTGCCAGCAGCATCGGGACAGGGGGCAATGGCTACACCTTC
cdr3_aa: CASSIGTGGNGYTF
d_call: TRBD1
v_call: TRBV7-6
j_call: TRBJ1-2
cdr3_length: 14
clone_size: few

cdr3_nt: TGTGCCAGCAGCCGCTCGGGGGGGAGTAGCAATCAGCCCCAGCATTTT
cdr3_aa: CASSRSGGSSNQPQHF
d_call: .
v_call: TRBV7-8
j_call: TRBJ1-5
cdr3_length: 16
clone_size: .

cdr3_nt: TGTGCCAGCAACTTCCAGGGACCCGCCTACGAGCAGTACTTC
cdr3_aa: CASNFQGPAYEQYF
d_call: .
v_call: TRBV7-9
j_call: TRBJ2-7
cdr3_length: 14
clone_size: many

cdr3_nt: TGCGCCAGCAGCCAAGATCCAGCGGGAGTATCCTACAATGAGCAGTTCTTC
cdr3_aa: CASSQDPAGVSYNEQFF
d_call: TRBD2
v_call: TRBV4-3
j_call: TRBJ2-1
cdr3_length: 17
clone_size: .

cdr3_nt: TGTGCCAGCAGTGCGCGGACTAGCCAGGGTATTCGGGAGCAGTTCTTC
cdr3_aa: CASSARTSQGIREQFF
d_call: TRBD2
v_call: TRBV27
j_call: TRBJ2-1
cdr3_length: 16
clone_size: many

cdr3_nt: TGCGCCAGCAGTGTAAGTTCGAACACTGAAGCTTTCTTT
cdr3_aa: CASSVSSNTEAFF
d_call: .
v_call: TRBV10-1
j_call: TRBJ1-1
cdr3_length: 13
clone_size: .

cdr3_nt: TGTGCCAGCAGGCAGATACCCGGGACGGCGAGCGGGAGGATCTTCTACGAGCAGTACTTC
cdr3_aa: CASRQIPGTASGRIFYEQYF
d_call: TRBD2
v_call: TRBV7-9
j_call: TRBJ2-7
cdr3_length: 20
clone_size: .

cdr3_nt: TGTGCCAGCAGTTTACGGGAGACTGGCACCGGGGAGCTGTTTTTT
cdr3_aa: CASSLRETGTGELFF
d_call: .
v_call: TRBV27
j_call: TRBJ2-2
cdr3_length: 15
clone_size: many

cdr3_nt: TGTGCCAGCAGTCTTGCGAGGGGTCGGTACGAGCAGTACTTC
cdr3_aa: CASSLARGRYEQYF
d_call: .
v_call: TRBV27
j_call: TRBJ2-7
cdr3_length: 14
clone_size: few

cdr3_nt: TGTGCCAGCAGTGAAGGCTGGGGATCCACAGACAATGAGCAGTTCTTC
cdr3_aa: CASSEGWGSTDNEQFF
d_call: .
v_call: TRBV5-6
j_call: TRBJ2-1
cdr3_length: 16
clone_size: .

cdr3_nt: TGTGCCAGCAGCTGGACGACTCGCGGGGCTTTAGATACGCAGTATTTT
cdr3_aa: CASSWTTRGALDTQYF
d_call: .
v_call: TRBV5-5
j_call: TRBJ2-3
cdr3_length: 16
clone_size: .

cdr3_nt: TGTGCCAGCAGCTTAGCCCCCGGAGGGGGGCCCGTATACAATGAGCAGTTCTTC
cdr3_aa: CASSLAPGGGPVYNEQFF
d_call: .
v_call: TRBV7-2
j_call: TRBJ2-1
cdr3_length: 18
clone_size: many

cdr3_nt: TGCGCCAGCAGCGAGAGGGACAGGGGGTCGAATGAGCAGTTCTTC
cdr3_aa: CASSERDRGSNEQFF
d_call: TRBD1
v_call: TRBV4-1
j_call: TRBJ2-1
cdr3_length: 15
clone_size: many

cdr3_nt: TGTGCCAGCAGCTTGGAACAGGGGGACTTTAACTATGGCTACACCTTC
cdr3_aa: CASSLEQGDFNYGYTF
d_call: TRBD1
v_call: TRBV5-5
j_call: TRBJ1-2
cdr3_length: 16
clone_size: many

cdr3_nt: TGTGCCAGCAGCCCGGGACAGGGAGAAGCTTTCTTT
cdr3_aa: CASSPGQGEAFF
d_call: TRBD1
v_call: TRBV7-9
j_call: TRBJ1-1
cdr3_length: 12
clone_size: many

cdr3_nt: TGTGCCTGGAGTGTACACCCAGGCACTGAAGCTTTCTTT
cdr3_aa: CAWSVHPGTEAFF
d_call: .
v_call: TRBV30
j_call: TRBJ1-1
cdr3_length: 13
clone_size: many

cdr3_nt: TGTGCCAGCCGCCGGCGACTAGCGGGAGAGACTGGGGCCAACGTCCTGACTTTC
cdr3_aa: CASRRRLAGETGANVLTF
d_call: TRBD2
v_call: TRBV6-2/TRBV6-3
j_call: TRBJ2-6
cdr3_length: 18
clone_size: many

cdr3_nt: TGCGCCAGCAGCGGGACCCATCGAAGAGAAGCAGATACGCAGTATTTT
cdr3_aa: CASSGTHRREADTQYF
d_call: .
v_call: TRBV4-3
j_call: TRBJ2-3
cdr3_length: 16
clone_size: .

cdr3_nt: TGTGCCAGCAGCGTACGGAAAAGCGGGAGGCCCCCTACCTACAATGAGCAGTTCTTC
cdr3_aa: CASSVRKSGRPPTYNEQFF
d_call: TRBD2
v_call: TRBV7-8
j_call: TRBJ2-1
cdr3_length: 19
clone_size: many

cdr3_nt: TGTGCCAGCAGTTATCCGGGTACAGGCGAGCAGTACTTC
cdr3_aa: CASSYPGTGEQYF
d_call: .
v_call: TRBV6-6
j_call: TRBJ2-7
cdr3_length: 13
clone_size: .

cdr3_nt: TGTGCCAGCAGCTTAGATCCGGGACTCGGATACGAGCAGTACTTC
cdr3_aa: CASSLDPGLGYEQYF
d_call: .
v_call: TRBV11-2
j_call: TRBJ2-7
cdr3_length: 15
clone_size: .

cdr3_nt: TGCGCCAGCAGCCAAGATTGGGGGTCAGGGTCTAGCGTGCAGTTCTTC
cdr3_aa: CASSQDWGSGSSVQFF
d_call: .
v_call: TRBV4-3
j_call: TRBJ2-1
cdr3_length: 16
clone_size: many

cdr3_nt: TGTGCCAGCAGCCCTCAGGGACCCTCCTACGAGCAGTACTTC
cdr3_aa: CASSPQGPSYEQYF
d_call: .
v_call: TRBV14
j_call: TRBJ2-7
cdr3_length: 14
clone_size: few